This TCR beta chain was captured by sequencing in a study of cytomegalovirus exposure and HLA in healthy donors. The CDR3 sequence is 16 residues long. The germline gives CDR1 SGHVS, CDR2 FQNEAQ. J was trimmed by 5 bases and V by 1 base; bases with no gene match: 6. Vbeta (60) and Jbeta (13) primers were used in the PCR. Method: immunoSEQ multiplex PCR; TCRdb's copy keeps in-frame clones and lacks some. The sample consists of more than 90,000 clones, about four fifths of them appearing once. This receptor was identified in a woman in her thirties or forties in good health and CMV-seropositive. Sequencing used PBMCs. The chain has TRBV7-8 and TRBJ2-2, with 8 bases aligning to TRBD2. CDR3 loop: CASSLVSGGRTGELFF. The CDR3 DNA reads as TGTGCCAGCAGCTTAGTCTCGGGAGGGCGGACCGGGGAGCTGTTTTTT.